A single sample gave rise to the 25 T cell receptor beta chains below, sequenced in a study of blood T cell repertoires in COVID-19. Repertoires were generated with immunoSEQ multiplex PCR, while TCRdb's copy carries only in-frame clones and drops some. The sample lists fewer than 150,000 clones; about 74% were seen once. Sequencing was carried out using peripheral blood. The receptors shown here come from a man aged 65-85 years with acute or convalescent COVID-19.

V is TRBV18 and J is TRBJ1-4; 11 nucleotides match TRBD1. The germline V gene has CDR1 KGHSH and CDR2 LQKENI. The CDR3 runs to 16 residues. J lost 6 bases, V lost 4 bases, and 7 bases had no gene match. For the CDR3, the DNA is TGTGCCAGCTCACGGACAGGGGGCTGGAACGATGAAAAACTGTTTTTT. This gives the protein CASSRTGGWNDEKLFF. Full variable domain (remainder filled in from reference TRBV18 and TRBJ1-4): NAGVMQNPRHLVRRRGQEARLRCSPMKGHSHVYWYRQLPEEGLKFMVYLQKENIIDESGMPKERFSAEFPKEGPSILRIQQVVRGDSAAYFCASSRTGGWNDEKLFFGSGTQLSVL.

This clone was seen only a few times. CDR3 bases: TGTGCCACCAGAGGGGGCCCCAAACACATGAACACTGAAGCTTTCTTT. Translating it yields CATRGGPKHMNTEAFF. This chain connects TRBV24-1 to TRBJ1-1, with TRBD1 matching 7 bases. There are 16 residues in the CDR3. The junction had 10 bases not matched to a gene; V was cut back by 7 bases and J by 0 bases. Germline CDR1 reads KGHDR; CDR2 reads SFDVKD.

The genes are TRBV12-3 or TRBV12-4 and TRBJ1-1; weak D call: TRBD1 (6 bases). Trimming pared 3 bases from V and 5 bases from J, leaving 10 bases between. This CDR3 has 13 residues. CDR3 nucleotides: TGTGCCAGCAGTTTCCAGGGGATTACTGAAGCTTTCTTT. As protein: CASSFQGITEAFF.

The rearrangement uses TRBV27 and TRBJ2-2, with D perhaps TRBD2 (6 bases). The germline gives CDR1 MNHEY, CDR2 SMNVEV (reference sequence). The CDR3 sequence is 17 residues long. The germline V and J ends were trimmed by 2 bases and 4 bases, with 17 bases remaining between them. The DNA of the CDR3 is TGTGCCAGCAGTTTAACGGCGCGTCAGGGAGGCACCGGGGAGCTGTTTTTT. This sequence encodes CASSLTARQGGTGELFF.

The CDR3 loop reads CASSLVGALSSYNEQFF. The CDR3 bases are TGTGCCAGCAGCTTGGTGGGGGCCTTGAGCTCCTACAATGAGCAGTTCTTC. The chain couples TRBV5-6 to TRBJ2-1; D might be TRBD1 (6 bases). Germline-derived CDR1 and CDR2 are SGHDT and YYEEEE. This CDR3 comprises 17 residues. V was cut by 0 bases and J by 0 bases, with 13 bases left in between. Filled out from reference TRBV5-6 and TRBJ2-1, the complete variable domain reads DAGVTQSPTHLIKTRGQQVTLRCSPKSGHDTVSWYQQALGQGPQFIFQYYEEEERQRGNFPDRFSGHQFPNYSSELNVNALLLGDSALYLCASSLVGALSSYNEQFFGPGTRLTVL.

This chain uses TRBV28 with TRBJ1-2; 12 positions match TRBD1. V trimming: 2 bases; J trimming: 4 bases; junction bases outside the gene matches: 5. Per germline, CDR1 MDHEN and CDR2 SYDVKM. The CDR3 has 16 residues. The CDR3 DNA is TGTGCCAGCAGTTTAACAGGGACAGGGGGCGCCTATGGCTACACCTTC. Translated, it gives CASSLTGTGGAYGYTF.

This clone was seen just once. The chain uses TRBV15 and TRBJ1-5; the D is unclear. The CDR3 is 14 residues long. With 0 bases removed from V and 5 bases from J, the gap between germline ends came to 8 bases. The germline CDR1 and CDR2 sequences are LNHNV and YYDKDF (reference sequence). In DNA form, the CDR3 reads TGTGCCACCAGCAGAGATCGAAGAGATCAGCCCCAGCATTTT. Its protein is CATSRDRRDQPQHF.

The V call is TRBV19, the J call TRBJ2-7; TRBD1 matches 12 bases. The V segment lost 7 bases and the J segment 3 bases; nucleotides outside the gene matches: 4. There are 14 residues in the CDR3. CDR1 and CDR2 (germline): LNHDA, SQIVND (reference sequence). The CDR3: CASTGTGGSYEQYF. DNA of the CDR3: TGTGCCAGTACGGGGACAGGGGGCAGCTACGAGCAGTACTTC.

The gene calls are TRBV3-1 (or the pseudogene TRBV3-2) and TRBJ2-3; D call uncertain. CDR1 and CDR2 (germline): LGHDT, YNNKEL (reference sequence). Trimming took 3 bases from V and 6 from J, leaving 7 bases between them. This CDR3 is 12 amino acids long. The CDR3 nucleotides are TGTGCCAGCAGCCAGACAAGCGATACGCAGTATTTT. Translating it yields CASSQTSDTQYF.

V usage is TRBV20-1 and J usage is TRBJ2-1; the D gene is possibly TRBD2 (5 bases). With 3 bases removed from V and 3 bases from J, the gap between germline ends came to 12 bases. Germline CDR1 reads DFQATT; CDR2 reads SNEGSKA (reference sequence). The CDR3 is made up of 14 amino acids. The CDR3 DNA follows: TGCAGTGCTAGTCGGGGAAGAAGCTACAATGAGCAGTTCTTC. Protein sequence: CSASRGRSYNEQFF.

This clone appeared a few times. J is TRBJ1-1 and V is TRBV5-1; D not certain. Germline loops: CDR1 SGHRS, CDR2 YFSETQ. There are 15 residues in the CDR3. Trimming shortened V by 2 bases and J by 3 bases, and 14 bases separated the two germline ends. The CDR3 region has the DNA TGCGCCAGCAGCTTTACCTCCGGGTCGGACACTGAAGCTTTCTTT. Encoded protein: CASSFTSGSDTEAFF.

The CDR3: CAWSSGGQETQYF. The CDR3 DNA reads TGTGCCTGGAGTTCTGGCGGACAAGAGACCCAGTACTTC. The chain employs TRBV30 and TRBJ2-5, with D uncertain. CDR3 length: 13 amino acids. V was pared by 2 bases and J by 2 bases, with 9 bases between. Looked up from germline, CDR1 is GTSNPN and CDR2 is SVGIG (reference sequence).

DNA of the CDR3: TGTGCCAGCAGTCTTCGGGGACTAGCGGGAGACTACGAGCAGTACTTC. It is translated as CASSLRGLAGDYEQYF. This chain uses TRBV28 with TRBJ2-7; 14 nucleotides line up with TRBD2. CDR1 is MDHEN, CDR2 SYDVKM, per germline. V shed 5 bases and J 3 bases; nucleotides not matched to a gene: 6. CDR3 size: 16 residues.

In this sample, this clone turned up once. The CDR3 nucleotides are TGTGCCAGTAGTCTTTCGACAGGGTGGGAGACCCAGTACTTC. It specifies CASSLSTGWETQYF. The chain recombines TRBV19 with TRBJ2-5; 7 nucleotides match TRBD1. The junction had 8 bases not matched to a gene; V was cut back by 5 bases and J by 5 bases. The germline V gene encodes CDR1 LNHDA and CDR2 SQIVND (reference sequence). This CDR3 has 14 residues. The full variable domain, rest sourced from reference TRBV19 and TRBJ2-5, is DGGITQSPKYLFRKEGQNVTLSCEQNLNHDAMYWYRQDPGQGLRLIYYSQIVNDFQKGDIAEGYSVSREKKESFPLTVTSAQKNPTAFYLCASSLSTGWETQYFGPGTRLLVL.

The J gene is TRBJ1-1, the V gene TRBV5-6; no clear D. CDR1 and CDR2 (germline): SGHDT, YYEEEE. The CDR3 contains 12 residues. V lost 3 bases and J 5 bases, leaving 8 bases between the germline ends. The CDR3 nucleotides are TGTGCCAGCAGCTGGGGAGGGACTGAAGCTTTCTTT. As protein: CASSWGGTEAFF.

This clone was seen once. V gene TRBV5-1 combines with J gene TRBJ1-5, with 7 bases identical to TRBD1. Germline-derived CDR1 and CDR2 are SGHRS and YFSETQ. The CDR3 spans 14 residues. V lost 1 base and J lost 7; bases outside the gene matches: 5. The DNA for the CDR3 is TGCGCCAGCAGCTTGATGCAGGGGGGACAGCCCCAGCATTTT. Its protein is CASSLMQGGQPQHF.

CDR3 region: CASSFSNLQGFEAFF. In DNA form, the CDR3 reads TGTGCCAGCAGCTTCAGCAACCTACAGGGATTTGAAGCTTTCTTT. The chain is built from TRBV7-2 and TRBJ1-1; tentative D call: TRBD1 (6 bases). V was trimmed by 3 bases and J by 7 bases, leaving 18 bases between them. Germline CDR1 is SGHTA and CDR2 is FQGNSA. CDR3 length: 15 residues.

V gene TRBV7-9 combines with J gene TRBJ2-2; no reliable D call. The germline V gene has CDR1 SEHNR and CDR2 FQNEAQ (reference sequence). The CDR3 runs to 16 residues. V lost 2 bases and J 2 bases, leaving 12 bases between the germline ends. CDR3 coding DNA: TGTGCCAGCAGCTTACCCCTAAGACAAAACACCGGGGAGCTGTTTTTT. Residues: CASSLPLRQNTGELFF.

Comment on this clone: Additional DNA sequences in this sample encode the identical CDR3. The rearrangement links TRBV5-4 to TRBJ2-7; D is perhaps TRBD2 (7 bases). Trimming removed 2 bases at V and 0 bases at J, with 12 bases between. CDR1 and CDR2 (germline): SGHNT, YYREEE (reference sequence). This CDR3 has 15 residues. The CDR3 protein is CASSLGGGSSYEQYF. CDR3 bases: TGTGCCAGCAGCTTAGGGGGGGGAAGCTCCTACGAGCAGTACTTC. Filled out from reference TRBV5-4 and TRBJ2-7, the complete variable domain reads ETGVTQSPTHLIKTRGQQVTLRCSSQSGHNTVSWYQQALGQGPQFIFQYYREEENGRGNFPPRFSGLQFPNYSSELNVNALELDDSALYLCASSLGGGSSYEQYFGPGTRLTVT.

This chain uses TRBV6-1 with TRBJ1-5; 9 nucleotides agree with TRBD1. The CDR3 totals 16 residues. Germline V gives CDR1 MNHNS, CDR2 SASEGT. V shed 4 bases, J shed 6 bases, and the junction held 10 bases outside the gene matches. For the CDR3, the DNA is TGTGCCAGCAGTGCTCTTTACGGGACAGGGAGTCAGCCCCAGCATTTT. This codes for CASSALYGTGSQPQHF.

This clone came up a few times. The genes are TRBV19 and TRBJ1-5, with D tentatively TRBD1 (6 bases). This CDR3 is built from 18 residues. The ends were cut back, 4 bases at V and 0 bases at J, with 19 bases in the middle. The germline V gene has CDR1 LNHDA and CDR2 SQIVND (reference sequence). The DNA for the CDR3 is TGTGCCAGTAGTACTCTCGGGGACATCAGGCATAGCAATCAGCCCCAGCATTTT. Protein: CASSTLGDIRHSNQPQHF.

The CDR3 bases are TGTGCCATCAGAGGACAGGGGGCCGGCGAGCAGTACTTC. It yields the protein CAIRGQGAGEQYF. The V gene is TRBV10-3, the J gene TRBJ2-7; 11 bases map to TRBD1. CDR3 length: 13 residues. The junction had 4 bases not matched to a gene; V was cut back by 6 bases and J by 6 bases. In germline, CDR1 is ENHRY, CDR2 SYGVKD.

By sample share, this clone is large. The chain recombines TRBV27 with TRBJ1-5; D may be TRBD1 (6 bases). Per germline, CDR1 MNHEY and CDR2 SMNVEV (reference sequence). There are 14 residues in the CDR3. V lost 4 bases to trimming and J lost 5 bases, with 12 bases between them. CDR3 in DNA: TGTGCCAGCAGTTCCAGGGGACCGGATCAGCCCCAGCATTTT. It yields the protein CASSSRGPDQPQHF.

The genes are TRBV6-6 and TRBJ1-2; a possible D gene is TRBD1 (6 bases). CDR1 is MNHNY, CDR2 SVGAGI, per germline (reference sequence). Trimming took off 7 bases at V and 4 bases at J, with 19 bases between the two ends. CDR3 length: 15 amino acids. DNA for the CDR3: TGTGCCAGCACCACAGAGGGGGGGCGCGTCTATGGCTACACCTTC. This encodes CASTTEGGRVYGYTF.

This clone is a singleton in its sample. The chain is built from TRBV20-1 and TRBJ2-7; the D gene is possibly TRBD1 (5 bases). The CDR3 loop spans 13 amino acids. V was pared by 3 bases and J by 4 bases, with 13 bases between. Germline loops: CDR1 DFQATT, CDR2 SNEGSKA (reference sequence). The CDR3 protein is CSASMGQRYEQYF. In DNA, the CDR3 is TGCAGTGCTAGTATGGGGCAGAGGTACGAGCAGTACTTC.